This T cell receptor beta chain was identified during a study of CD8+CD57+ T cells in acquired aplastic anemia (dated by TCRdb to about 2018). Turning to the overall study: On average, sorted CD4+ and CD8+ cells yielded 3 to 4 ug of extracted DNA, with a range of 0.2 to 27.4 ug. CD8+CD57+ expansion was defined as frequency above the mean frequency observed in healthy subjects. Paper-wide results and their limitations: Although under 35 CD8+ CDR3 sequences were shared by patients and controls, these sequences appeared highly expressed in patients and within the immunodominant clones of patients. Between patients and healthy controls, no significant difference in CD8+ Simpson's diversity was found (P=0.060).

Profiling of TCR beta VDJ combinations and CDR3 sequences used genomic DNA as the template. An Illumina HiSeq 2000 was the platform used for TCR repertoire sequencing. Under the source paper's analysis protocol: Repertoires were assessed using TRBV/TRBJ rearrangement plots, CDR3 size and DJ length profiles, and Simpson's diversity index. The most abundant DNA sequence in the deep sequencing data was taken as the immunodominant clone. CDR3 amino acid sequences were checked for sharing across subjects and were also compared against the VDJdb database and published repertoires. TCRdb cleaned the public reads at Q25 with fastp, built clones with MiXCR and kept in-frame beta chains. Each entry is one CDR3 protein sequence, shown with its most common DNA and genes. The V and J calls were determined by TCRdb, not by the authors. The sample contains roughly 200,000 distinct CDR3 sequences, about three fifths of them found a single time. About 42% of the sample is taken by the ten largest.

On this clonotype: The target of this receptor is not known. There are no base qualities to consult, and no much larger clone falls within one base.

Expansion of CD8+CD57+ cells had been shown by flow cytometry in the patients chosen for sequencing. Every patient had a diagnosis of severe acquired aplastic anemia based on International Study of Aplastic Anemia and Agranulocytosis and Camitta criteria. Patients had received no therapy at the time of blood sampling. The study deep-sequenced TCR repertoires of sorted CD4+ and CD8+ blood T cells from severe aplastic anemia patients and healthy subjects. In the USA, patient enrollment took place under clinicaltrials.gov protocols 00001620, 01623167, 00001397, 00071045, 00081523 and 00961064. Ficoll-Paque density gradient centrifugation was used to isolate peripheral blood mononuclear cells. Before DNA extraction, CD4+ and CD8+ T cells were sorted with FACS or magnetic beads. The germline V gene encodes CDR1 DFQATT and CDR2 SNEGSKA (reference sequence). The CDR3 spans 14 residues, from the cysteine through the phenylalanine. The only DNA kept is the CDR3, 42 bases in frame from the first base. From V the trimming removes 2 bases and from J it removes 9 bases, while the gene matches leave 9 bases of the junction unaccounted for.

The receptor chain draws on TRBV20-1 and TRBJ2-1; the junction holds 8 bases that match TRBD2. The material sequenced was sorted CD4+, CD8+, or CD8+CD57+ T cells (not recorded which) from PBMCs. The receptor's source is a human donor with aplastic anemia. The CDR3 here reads CSARRTGGLGEQFF. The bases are TGCAGTGCTAGACGTACGGGGGGGCTAGGTGAGCAGTTCTTC.